The clone carrying this T cell receptor (beta chain) was recorded once. Its specificity is not known. A 120-subject validation cohort, separate from the 666-subject first cohort, supplied the donors. The CDR3 has 16 amino acids. Deletions cut 2 bases from V and 5 bases from J, with 19 bases between. Germline CDR1 is MGHRA and CDR2 is YSYEKL. This record comes from a study of cytomegalovirus exposure and HLA in healthy donors. Study at large: The platform used for the 95 to 150 validation repertoires matched that of the roughly 630 first-cohort repertoires, a later analysis reported. Regarding the study as a whole: Clusters of TCRs from the first cohort tended to co-occur in the 130 or so validation repertoires (as a later analysis found). According to the study, roughly 160 TCR beta chains were cytomegalovirus-associated.

Only in-frame clones appear in the TCRdb table, and some are missing; sequencing was by immunoSEQ multiplex PCR. The profile shows roughly 150,000 clones, more than 75% of them singletons. The clonotype originates from a man in his late teens or twenties in good health and CMV-seronegative. The chain carries TRBV4-1 and TRBJ2-7, with D tentatively TRBD2 (7 bases). Sequenced: PBMCs. The chain's CDR3 is CASSQHTAGEGNEQYF. The CDR3 DNA is TGCGCCAGCAGCCAACATACTGCAGGGGAGGGAAACGAGCAGTACTTC.